Here is one T cell receptor beta chain with its context. Trimming cost V 3 bases and J 2 bases, with 11 bases left between them. The CDR3 is 15 amino acids. CDR1 is LNHDA, CDR2 SQIVND, per germline (reference sequence). Data came from immunoSEQ multiplex PCR; TCRdb stores just in-frame clones and leaves some out. Of about 130,000 clones in the sample, around 76% were seen once. This entry belongs to a study of cytotoxic CD8 clonotypes in ibrutinib-treated CLL. The chain carries TRBV19 and TRBJ1-5; D is ambiguous. Sequencing was performed on PBMCs, taken after 24 months of ibrutinib treatment. The receptor's source is a human donor with chronic lymphocytic leukemia. The CDR3 DNA follows: TGTGCCAGTAGTATGAGTCGGGCTGGCAATCAGCCCCAGCATTTT. Translation gives CASSMSRAGNQPQHF.